A single sample is the source of the 28 T cell receptor beta chains below, sequenced in a study of blood T cell repertoires in COVID-19. Data came from immunoSEQ multiplex PCR; TCRdb stores just in-frame clones and leaves some out. The sample consists of around 300,000 clones, around nine tenths of them appearing once. Sequenced material: peripheral blood. Receptors originate from a man aged 50-60 years with acute or convalescent COVID-19.

The rearrangement links TRBV7-3 to TRBJ1-6; D uncertain. Germline CDR1 is SGHTA and CDR2 is FQGTGA. The CDR3 runs 16 residues. V was cut by 5 bases and J by 10 bases, with 21 bases left in between. The chain's CDR3 is CASSRMSGFPQSPLHF. For the CDR3, the DNA is TGTGCCAGCAGCCGGATGTCGGGGTTTCCCCAGTCACCCCTCCACTTT.

The V call is TRBV2, the J call TRBJ1-3; D unclear. This CDR3 is 16 amino acids long. CDR1 is SNHLY and CDR2 is FYNNEI in the germline V gene. The germline V and J ends were trimmed by 7 bases and 0 bases, with 16 bases remaining between them. The CDR3 nucleotides read TGTGCCAGCAAAGCACGGAGTACGTTCTCTGGAAACACCATATATTTT. It translates to CASKARSTFSGNTIYF.

This chain links TRBV7-9 with TRBJ1-4, with TRBD1 matching 9 bases. Germline CDR1 and CDR2: SEHNR and FQNEAQ (reference sequence). After removal of 4 bases from V and 8 bases from J, the junction contained 11 bases not matched to a gene. The CDR3 has 16 amino acids. CDR3 sequence reads: CASSYDPGQGSEKLFF. As DNA, the CDR3 is TGTGCCAGCAGCTACGACCCGGGACAGGGAAGCGAAAAACTGTTTTTT. Full variable domain (outside the CDR3, taken from reference TRBV7-9 and TRBJ1-4): DTGVSQNPRHKITKRGQNVTFRCDPISEHNRLYWYRQTLGQGPEFLTYFQNEAQLEKSRLLSDRFSAERPKGSFSTLEIQRTEQGDSAMYLCASSYDPGQGSEKLFFGSGTQLSVL.

The chain couples TRBV11-2 to TRBJ1-2; 7 nucleotides align to TRBD1. Trimming took 8 bases from V and 0 from J; bases not matched to a gene: 3. Germline-derived CDR1 and CDR2 are SGHAT and FQNNGV. There are 13 residues in the CDR3. Here the CDR3 reads CASRDSTNYGYTF. The CDR3 DNA is TGTGCCAGCCGGGACAGCACTAACTATGGCTACACCTTC.

The gene calls are TRBV10-3 and TRBJ1-6, with D perhaps TRBD1 (5 bases). CDR1 and CDR2 (germline): ENHRY, SYGVKD. The CDR3 consists of 19 residues. V shed 7 bases and J shed 7 bases, with 29 bases lying between them. The CDR3 region has the DNA TGTGCCATCACAGCGGGAGAAAAGGGCAGGGACCGGGAGAATTCACCCCTCCACTTT. As protein: CAITAGEKGRDRENSPLHF.

V gene TRBV11-2 combines with J gene TRBJ2-3, with a possible D match to TRBD1 (5 bases). The CDR3 is 15 residues long. The germline V gene has CDR1 SGHAT and CDR2 FQNNGV. Between the trimmed V and J ends, which lost 7 bases and 0 bases, there was a span of 14 bases. CDR3 DNA sequence: TGTGCCAGCACCCTCGACAGAGCAAGCACAGATACGCAGTATTTT. It yields the protein CASTLDRASTDTQYF. The full variable domain, rest sourced from reference TRBV11-2 and TRBJ2-3, is EAGVAQSPRYKIIEKRQSVAFWCNPISGHATLYWYQQILGQGPKLLIQFQNNGVVDDSQLPKDRFSAERLKGVDSTLKIQPAKLEDSAVYLCASTLDRASTDTQYFGPGTRLTVL.

J is TRBJ1-2 and V is TRBV6-4, with 12 bases fitting TRBD1. Germline loops: CDR1 MRHNA, CDR2 SNTAGT. This CDR3 comprises 15 residues. V lost 4 bases to trimming and J lost 8 bases; unmatched junction nucleotides: 8. CDR3 DNA sequence: TGTGCCAGCAGTGCAGGGACAGGGGGCACGGGCGGCTACACCTTC. Its translation: CASSAGTGGTGGYTF.

This rearrangement joins TRBV6-5 to TRBJ2-2, with 10 bases identical to TRBD1. Unmatched junction bases numbered 6, after V lost 5 bases and J lost 6 bases. Germline CDR1 reads MNHEY; CDR2 reads SVGAGI. The CDR3 consists of 15 residues. This CDR3 is CASSPRDRGAGELFF. The CDR3 bases are TGTGCCAGCAGTCCCCGGGACAGGGGCGCCGGGGAGCTGTTTTTT.

This chain connects TRBV12-3 or TRBV12-4 to TRBJ2-7; D is possibly TRBD2 (5 bases). Trimming took 9 bases from V and 3 from J, leaving 15 bases between them. The CDR3 is 13 amino acids. The DNA for the CDR3 is TGTGCCAGTTACTCGGGGTCGGGCTACGAGCAGTACTTC. Its translation is CASYSGSGYEQYF.

The chain joins TRBV6-5 to TRBJ1-2; D possibly corresponds to TRBD1 (6 bases). CDR1 is MNHEY, CDR2 SVGAGI, per germline. The CDR3 has 13 residues. V lost 4 bases to trimming and J lost 4 bases, with 10 bases between them. The CDR3 is CASSSGQLYGYTF. CDR3 coding DNA: TGTGCCAGCAGTTCCGGACAGCTCTATGGCTACACCTTC.

The CDR3 loop is CASSVSGGGIQETQYF. DNA of the CDR3: TGTGCCAGCAGCGTCTCCGGCGGGGGGATCCAAGAGACCCAGTACTTC. This chain joins TRBV9 and TRBJ2-5; 8 nucleotides line up with TRBD2. V lost 2 bases, J lost 1 base, and 7 bases stayed unmatched. Germline V gene data show CDR1 as SGDLS and CDR2 as YYNGEE. The length of the CDR3 is 16 residues.

The rearrangement links TRBV9 to TRBJ2-5; D may be TRBD1 (6 bases). This CDR3 is 13 amino acids long. CDR1 is SGDLS, CDR2 YYNGEE, per germline. V was trimmed by 2 bases and J by 3 bases, leaving 8 bases between them. In DNA form, the CDR3 reads TGTGCCAGCAGCGTGAACAGGGAAGAGACCCAGTACTTC. It is translated as CASSVNREETQYF.

The table lists this clone with many counts. The rearrangement links TRBV7-9 to TRBJ2-4; 11 bases are shared with TRBD2. V was clipped by 1 base and J by 0 bases; unmatched bases: 5. This CDR3 region has 18 residues. The germline V gene encodes CDR1 SEHNR and CDR2 FQNEAQ (reference sequence). The CDR3 sequence is CASSLGVSGGVAKNIQYF. Here the CDR3 DNA reads TGTGCCAGCAGCTTAGGTGTTAGCGGGGGGGTAGCCAAAAACATTCAGTACTTC. Based on the CDR3 plus reference TRBV7-9 and TRBJ2-4, the full variable domain is DTGVSQNPRHKITKRGQNVTFRCDPISEHNRLYWYRQTLGQGPEFLTYFQNEAQLEKSRLLSDRFSAERPKGSFSTLEIQRTEQGDSAMYLCASSLGVSGGVAKNIQYFGAGTRLSVL.

The V call is TRBV11-2, the J call TRBJ1-6; the match to TRBD1 covers 10 bases. The V segment lost 8 bases and the J segment 7 bases; nucleotides outside the gene matches: 11. The CDR3 runs to 16 residues. Germline V lookup: CDR1 SGHAT, CDR2 FQNNGV. The CDR3 DNA is TGTGCCAGCCGGACCGGGACAGGGGCTCGGAATTCACCCCTCCACTTT. It translates to CASRTGTGARNSPLHF.

The chain employs TRBV15 and TRBJ1-4; TRBD1 aligns across 7 bases. The junction had 7 bases not matched to a gene; V was cut back by 2 bases and J by 7 bases. The germline V gene encodes CDR1 LNHNV and CDR2 YYDKDF (reference sequence). This CDR3 region has 15 residues. The CDR3 loop is CATSRRTGGGEKLFF. The DNA of the CDR3 is TGTGCCACCAGCAGAAGGACAGGCGGAGGTGAAAAACTGTTTTTT.

Here the CDR3 reads CASSGLAGTETQYF. CDR3 in DNA: TGTGCCAGCTCAGGGCTAGCGGGGACAGAGACCCAGTACTTC. J is TRBJ2-5 and V is TRBV18, with 9 nucleotides matching TRBD2. Germline CDR1 and CDR2: KGHSH and LQKENI. The CDR3 covers 14 residues. V shed 5 bases, J shed 4 bases, and the junction held 5 bases outside the gene matches.

The V gene is TRBV11-2, the J gene TRBJ1-4; TRBD1 is a possible D gene (6 bases). V dropped 1 base and J dropped 8 bases, with 17 bases sitting between them. The CDR3 extends over 16 amino acids. CDR1 and CDR2 (germline): SGHAT, FQNNGV. Written as DNA, the CDR3 is TGTGCCAGCAGCTTAGCCCTTCCCAGGGGCGGCGAAAAACTGTTTTTT. Translating gives CASSLALPRGGEKLFF. The complete variable domain, with remaining parts taken from reference TRBV11-2 and TRBJ1-4, reads EAGVAQSPRYKIIEKRQSVAFWCNPISGHATLYWYQQILGQGPKLLIQFQNNGVVDDSQLPKDRFSAERLKGVDSTLKIQPAKLEDSAVYLCASSLALPRGGEKLFFGSGTQLSVL.

The V and J genes are TRBV11-1 and TRBJ1-5; D not resolved. Per the germline V gene, CDR1 is SGHAT and CDR2 is FQDESV (reference sequence). Trimming removed 1 base at V and 7 bases at J, with 8 bases between. This CDR3 contains 13 residues. DNA for the CDR3: TGTGCCAGCAGCTTAGTTACGGGACAGCCCCAGCATTTT. Its protein product is CASSLVTGQPQHF. The full variable domain, in which reference TRBV11-1 and TRBJ1-5 provide the parts outside the CDR3, is EAEVAQSPRYKITEKSQAVAFWCDPISGHATLYWYRQILGQGPELLVQFQDESVVDDSQLPKDRFSAERLKGVDSTLKIQPAELGDSAMYLCASSLVTGQPQHFGDGTRLSIL.

The rearrangement joins TRBV7-2 to TRBJ2-7; D gene ambiguous. Trimming shortened V by 2 bases and J by 4 bases, and 9 bases separated the two germline ends. The CDR3 runs 13 residues. CDR1 SGHTA and CDR2 FQGNSA come from the germline V gene. The CDR3 loop is CASSLSPAYEQYF. The CDR3 bases are TGTGCCAGCAGCTTAAGCCCAGCGTACGAGCAGTACTTC.

The gene calls are TRBV6-6 and TRBJ1-1, with TRBD1 identical over 10 bases. Germline V gene data show CDR1 as MNHNY and CDR2 as SVGAGI (reference sequence). The CDR3 is 14 residues long. The J segment lost 5 bases and the V segment lost 4 bases, leaving 4 bases of the junction unmatched. The CDR3 nucleotides are TGTGCCAGCAGTTTCGACAGGGGGCGAACTGAAGCTTTCTTT. This sequence encodes CASSFDRGRTEAFF.

This sequence joins TRBV2 and TRBJ2-1; 14 bases agree with TRBD2. Germline values: CDR1 SNHLY, CDR2 FYNNEI. CDR3 size: 16 residues. V dropped 8 bases and J dropped 6; count of bases not matched to a gene: 9. CDR3: CASYGTSGGNSNEQFF. The CDR3, as DNA: TGTGCCAGCTACGGGACTAGCGGGGGCAACTCCAATGAGCAGTTCTTC.

The gene calls are TRBV24-1 and TRBJ2-5, with 7 nucleotides matching TRBD1. The CDR3 is 15 amino acids. Germline values: CDR1 KGHDR, CDR2 SFDVKD. J lost 5 bases, V lost 4 bases, and 9 bases had no gene match. CDR3 in amino acids: CATSDSQGSGETQYF. CDR3 coding DNA: TGTGCCACCAGTGACTCACAGGGGTCAGGGGAGACCCAGTACTTC.

J is TRBJ1-3 and V is TRBV20-1; D gene ambiguous. Trimming shortened V by 3 bases and J by 2 bases, and 8 bases separated the two germline ends. CDR1 is DFQATT, CDR2 SNEGSKA, per germline (reference sequence). The CDR3 spans 13 residues. CDR3 sequence (DNA): TGCAGTGCTAGTTCCACTACTGGAAACACCATATATTTT. Translating it yields CSASSTTGNTIYF.

On this clone itself: At one of its ends the junction is not consistent with the germline gene, which may arise from a read error. The chain carries TRBV7-7 and TRBJ1-2; 8 positions agree with TRBD1. Germline CDR1 SSHAT, CDR2 FNYEAQ (reference sequence). The CDR3 runs 15 residues. The CDR3 DNA sequence: TGTGCTAGCAGCTTTGCGTCAGGGGGCATATGTGGCTACACCTTC. Its protein product is CASSFASGGICGYTF. The full variable domain, its missing parts supplied by reference TRBV7-7 and TRBJ1-2, is GAGVSQSPRYKVTKRGQDVTLRCDPISSHATLYWYQQALGQGPEFLTYFNYEAQPDKSGLPSDRFSAERPEGSISTLTIQRTEQRDSAMYRCASSFASGGICGYTFGSGTRLTVV.

V gene TRBV19 combines with J gene TRBJ1-5; 11 nucleotides align to TRBD1. Trimming removed 6 bases from V and 4 bases from J; junction bases left unmatched: 5. The V gene's germline CDR1 is LNHDA and CDR2 SQIVND (reference sequence). The CDR3 covers 15 residues. Here the CDR3 reads CASRLGQGANQPQHF. The DNA for the CDR3 is TGTGCCAGTAGGTTAGGACAGGGGGCTAATCAGCCCCAGCATTTT.

The rearrangement links TRBV5-5 to TRBJ2-5, with 11 bases lining up with TRBD2. Per the germline V gene, CDR1 is SGHKS and CDR2 is YYEKEE (reference sequence). The CDR3 contains 18 residues. The V segment lost 4 bases and the J segment 7 bases; nucleotides outside the gene matches: 18. The CDR3 region has the DNA TGTGCCAGCAGCCCTCGGGTGCTAGCGGGGGGCCAATGGGGGACCCAGTACTTC. Protein sequence: CASSPRVLAGGQWGTQYF.

CDR3 sequence reads: CASSPGTIGTQYF. CDR3 bases: TGTGCCAGCAGCCCCGGGACAATAGGGACCCAGTACTTC. The chain employs TRBV7-9 and TRBJ2-5, with a tentative D call TRBD1 (6 bases). V was clipped by 5 bases and J by 7 bases, with 14 bases between them. CDR1 is SEHNR and CDR2 is FQNEAQ in the germline V gene (reference sequence). CDR3 length: 13 amino acids.

This clone was found many times. The chain joins TRBV27 to TRBJ2-3, with D perhaps TRBD1 (6 bases). V shed 3 bases and J shed 0 bases, with 10 bases lying between them. The CDR3 consists of 15 residues. Germline CDR1 MNHEY, CDR2 SMNVEV (reference sequence). DNA for the CDR3: TGTGCCAGCAGTTTTCAGGGGCAAAGCACAGATACGCAGTATTTT. Residues: CASSFQGQSTDTQYF.